These 5 T cell receptor beta chains originate from one sample sequenced in a study of shared clonotypes between healthy human individuals. Assay used: immunoSEQ multiplex PCR; TCRdb lists only in-frame clones, some missing. The table shows more than 400,000 clones, with around 95% occurring only once. Sequencing was done on a sample of naive CD4+ T cells sorted from blood. Subset meaning: CD45RA+ positively selected. Source of these receptors: a woman aged 25 to 39 in good health.

This clone has only one observation. The gene calls are TRBV14 and TRBJ2-7; D remains unclear. CDR1 SGHDN and CDR2 FVKESK come from the germline V gene. Trimming pared 4 bases from V and 1 base from J, leaving 14 bases between. The CDR3 is 15 amino acids. For the CDR3, the DNA is TGTGCCAGCAGCCCGTTCTCCGGAGCGTCCTACGAGCAGTACTTC. As protein: CASSPFSGASYEQYF.

The rearrangement uses TRBV9 and TRBJ2-3; D call uncertain. V was pared by 0 bases and J by 3 bases, with 11 bases between. Germline V lookup: CDR1 SGDLS, CDR2 YYNGEE. The CDR3 runs 15 residues. The CDR3 loop is CASSVGILQTDTQYF. The CDR3 nucleotides are TGTGCCAGCAGCGTAGGGATACTACAGACAGATACGCAGTATTTT.

The rearrangement joins TRBV7-2 to TRBJ1-3, with 10 bases lining up with TRBD1. Germline CDR1 reads SGHTA; CDR2 reads FQGNSA. V shed 4 bases and J 5 bases; nucleotides not matched to a gene: 5. The CDR3 consists of 15 residues. CDR3 sequence reads: CASSSPGQGRNTIYF. The CDR3 DNA reads TGTGCCAGCAGCTCTCCGGGACAGGGGAGAAACACCATATATTTT.

This chain connects TRBV7-9 to TRBJ2-5; D may be TRBD2 (6 bases). This CDR3 is 12 amino acids long. Between the trimmed V and J ends, which lost 8 bases and 1 base, there was a span of 8 bases. Germline V lookup: CDR1 SEHNR, CDR2 FQNEAQ (reference sequence). The CDR3 DNA reads TGTGCCAGCCGGCGGGGCCAAGAGACCCAGTACTTC. This codes for CASRRGQETQYF.

V gene TRBV10-3 combines with J gene TRBJ1-1; tentatively, D is TRBD1 (5 bases). The V end was cut by 2 bases, the J end by 1 base, with 8 bases between. The CDR3 extends over 14 amino acids. Germline V gives CDR1 ENHRY, CDR2 SYGVKD. CDR3 nucleotide sequence: TGTGCCATCAGTGAGGGGGGTTGGAACACTGAAGCTTTCTTT. Protein sequence: CAISEGGWNTEAFF.